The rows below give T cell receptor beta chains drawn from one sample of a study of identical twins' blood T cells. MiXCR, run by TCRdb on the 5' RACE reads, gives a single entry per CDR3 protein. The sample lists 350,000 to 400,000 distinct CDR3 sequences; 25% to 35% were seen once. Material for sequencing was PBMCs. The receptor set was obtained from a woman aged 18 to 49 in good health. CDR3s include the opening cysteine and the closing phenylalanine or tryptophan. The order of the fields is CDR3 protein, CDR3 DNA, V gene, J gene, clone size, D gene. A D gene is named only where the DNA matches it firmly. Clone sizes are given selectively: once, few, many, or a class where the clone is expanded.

CDR3: CASSWADRGDSPLHF
DNA: TGTGCCAGTAGTTGGGCAGACAGGGGTGATTCACCCCTCCACTTT
V: TRBV19
J: TRBJ1-6
size: -
D: TRBD1

CDR3: CASSDPGGFDTGELFF
DNA: TGTGCCAGCAGTGACCCCGGGGGTTTCGACACCGGGGAGCTGTTTTTT
V: TRBV6-1
J: TRBJ2-2
size: -
D: -

CDR3: CASSLGGNTEASF
DNA: TGTGCCAGCAGTTTGGGGGGGAACACTGAAGCTTCCTTT
V: TRBV12-3/TRBV12-4
J: TRBJ1-1
size: -
D: -

CDR3: CASSLEGGLTEAFF
DNA: TGCGCCAGCAGCTTGGAAGGGGGGTTGACTGAAGCTTTCTTT
V: TRBV5-1
J: TRBJ1-1
size: -
D: -

CDR3: CASSLESYGYTF
DNA: TGCGCCAGCAGCTTGGAGTCTTATGGCTACACCTTC
V: TRBV5-1
J: TRBJ1-2
size: many
D: -

CDR3: CASSADRVGNTEDFF
DNA: TGTGCCAGCAGTGCGGACAGGGTCGGGAACACTGAAGATTTCTTT
V: TRBV27
J: TRBJ1-1
size: -
D: TRBD1

CDR3: CAGSPGQSNYGYTF
DNA: TGTGCCGGATCACCGGGACAGAGTAACTATGGCTACACCTTC
V: TRBV19
J: TRBJ1-2
size: -
D: TRBD1

CDR3: CSARVPGLAVAEQYF
DNA: TGCAGTGCTAGAGTTCCTGGACTAGCGGTTGCCGAGCAGTACTTC
V: TRBV20-1
J: TRBJ2-7
size: -
D: TRBD2

CDR3: CASREREVTIYEQYF
DNA: TGTGCCAGCCGAGAGCGGGAGGTAACCATCTACGAGCAGTACTTC
V: TRBV6-1
J: TRBJ2-7
size: -
D: TRBD2

CDR3: CASSVGGVEGTEAFF
DNA: TGTGCCAGCAGCGTAGGCGGTGTGGAGGGAACTGAAGCTTTCTTT
V: TRBV9
J: TRBJ1-1
size: -
D: -

CDR3: CSVDVGRGGTEAFF
DNA: TGCAGCGTTGACGTGGGCAGGGGGGGCACTGAAGCTTTCTTT
V: TRBV29-1
J: TRBJ1-1
size: once
D: TRBD1

CDR3: CASSRGGAGTNEQFF
DNA: TGTGCCAGCAGTCGGGGAGGTGCCGGGACCAATGAGCAGTTCTTC
V: TRBV27
J: TRBJ2-1
size: -
D: -

CDR3: CASSSPLGRAYNEQFF
DNA: TGTGCCAGCAGCTCCCCTTTAGGGCGGGCCTACAATGAGCAGTTCTTC
V: TRBV7-9
J: TRBJ2-1
size: few
D: -

CDR3: CASSLEGGGNQPQHF
DNA: TGCGCCAGCAGCCTTGAGGGGGGCGGCAATCAGCCCCAGCATTTT
V: TRBV5-1
J: TRBJ1-5
size: -
D: -

CDR3: CASSLFGLTNEKLFF
DNA: TGTGCCAGCAGTTTATTTGGTTTAACTAATGAAAAACTGTTTTTT
V: TRBV28
J: TRBJ1-4
size: many
D: -

CDR3: CASSRYQQPQHF
DNA: TGTGCCAGTTCGAGGTATCAGCAGCCCCAGCATTTT
V: TRBV6-2/TRBV6-3
J: TRBJ1-5
size: -
D: -

CDR3: CASSVGAGGSQLF
DNA: TGTGCCAGCAGTGTTGGCGCGGGGGGTTCGCAGTTATTC
V: TRBV2
J: TRBJ2-1
size: -
D: TRBD2

CDR3: CASSNRPGLIGYTF
DNA: TGTGCCAGCAGTAATCGACCGGGACTAATCGGCTACACCTTC
V: TRBV2
J: TRBJ1-2
size: -
D: -

CDR3: CSPGGGSTEAFF
DNA: TGCAGCCCAGGGGGCGGGAGCACTGAAGCTTTCTTT
V: TRBV29-1
J: TRBJ1-1
size: -
D: TRBD1

CDR3: CIARSGDSPLHF
DNA: TGCATCGCCCGGTCAGGGGATTCACCCCTCCACTTT
V: TRBV20-1
J: TRBJ1-6
size: many
D: -

CDR3: CASSEGTGSGQPQHF
DNA: TGTGCCAGCAGCGAGGGGACGGGTTCGGGGCAGCCCCAGCATTTT
V: TRBV9
J: TRBJ1-5
size: few
D: -

CDR3: CACRFGRLTGELFF
DNA: TGTGCCTGCAGGTTTGGAAGGTTAACCGGGGAGCTGTTTTTT
V: TRBV7-8
J: TRBJ2-2
size: -
D: -

CDR3: CASSLTALTSGGSYEQYF
DNA: TGTGCCAGCAGCTTAACTGCCCTAACTAGCGGGGGCTCCTACGAGCAGTACTTC
V: TRBV7-9
J: TRBJ2-7
size: few
D: TRBD2

CDR3: CASSPRQGATEAFF
DNA: TGTGCCAGCTCACCCCGACAGGGAGCCACTGAAGCTTTCTTT
V: TRBV18
J: TRBJ1-1
size: -
D: TRBD1

CDR3: CAWSRDGNTGELFF
DNA: TGTGCCTGGAGTCGCGATGGGAACACCGGGGAGCTGTTTTTT
V: TRBV30
J: TRBJ2-2
size: -
D: -

CDR3: CASTDPNYGYTF
DNA: TGTGCCAGCACTGACCCCAACTATGGCTACACCTTC
V: TRBV2
J: TRBJ1-2
size: few
D: -

CDR3: CASSRYGGNEQFF
DNA: TGTGCCAGTAGTAGATACGGGGGCAATGAGCAGTTCTTC
V: TRBV19
J: TRBJ2-1
size: few
D: -

CDR3: CSVEEGGTSLGGGTEAFF
DNA: TGCAGCGTTGAAGAAGGAGGGACCTCCCTTGGGGGAGGCACTGAAGCTTTCTTT
V: TRBV29-1
J: TRBJ1-1
size: few
D: -

CDR3: CASSRQGVFPDTQYF
DNA: TGTGCCAGCAGCCGCCAAGGGGTCTTTCCAGATACGCAGTATTTT
V: TRBV14
J: TRBJ2-3
size: -
D: -

CDR3: CASSQGSYEQFF
DNA: TGTGCCAGCAGCCAAGGCTCGTATGAGCAGTTCTTC
V: TRBV4-2
J: TRBJ2-1
size: -
D: -

CDR3: CASSGGSGIADTQYF
DNA: TGTGCCAGCAGCGGCGGTAGCGGGATAGCAGATACGCAGTATTTT
V: TRBV11-2
J: TRBJ2-3
size: few
D: TRBD2